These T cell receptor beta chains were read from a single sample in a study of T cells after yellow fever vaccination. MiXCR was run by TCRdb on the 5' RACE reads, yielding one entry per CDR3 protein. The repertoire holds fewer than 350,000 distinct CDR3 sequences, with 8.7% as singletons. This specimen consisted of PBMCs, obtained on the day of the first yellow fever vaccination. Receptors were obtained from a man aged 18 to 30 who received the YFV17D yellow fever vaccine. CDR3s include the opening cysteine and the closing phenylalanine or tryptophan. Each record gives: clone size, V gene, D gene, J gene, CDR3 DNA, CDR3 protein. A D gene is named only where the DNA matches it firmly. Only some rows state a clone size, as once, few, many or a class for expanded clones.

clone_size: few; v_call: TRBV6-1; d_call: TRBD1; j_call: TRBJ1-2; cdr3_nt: TGTGCCAGCAGTCCGACAGGGGGATACTATGGCTACACCTTC; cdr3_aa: CASSPTGGYYGYTF
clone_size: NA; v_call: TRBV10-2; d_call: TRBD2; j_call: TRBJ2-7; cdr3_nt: TGCGCCAGCAGAGAACCGGGACTAGCGCAATACGAGCAGTACTTC; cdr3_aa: CASREPGLAQYEQYF
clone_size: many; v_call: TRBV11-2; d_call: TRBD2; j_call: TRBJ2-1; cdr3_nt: TGTGCCAGCAGCTTTAGGGTGGGGGGTAGCGGGGGCTCCTACAATGAGCAGTTCTTC; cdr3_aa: CASSFRVGGSGGSYNEQFF
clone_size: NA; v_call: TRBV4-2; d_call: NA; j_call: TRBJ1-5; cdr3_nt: TGTGCCAGCAGCCAAGAGGGGATGGGGGTCCCCAATCAGCCCCAGCATTTT; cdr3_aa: CASSQEGMGVPNQPQHF
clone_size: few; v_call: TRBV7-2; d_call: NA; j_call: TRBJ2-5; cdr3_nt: TGTGCCAGCAGCTTAGTATTTCGGCAGTCCCAAGAGACCCAGTACTTC; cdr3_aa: CASSLVFRQSQETQYF
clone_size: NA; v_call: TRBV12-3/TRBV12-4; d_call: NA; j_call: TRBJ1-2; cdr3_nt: TGTGCCAGCTCCTGGCGGGGGGGGCTGAGATATGGCTACACCTTC; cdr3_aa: CASSWRGGLRYGYTF
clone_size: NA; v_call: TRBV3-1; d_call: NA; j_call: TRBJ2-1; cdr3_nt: TGTGCCAGCAGCCACTCCGGCCATTGGCCTCACAATGAGCAGTTCTTC; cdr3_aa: CASSHSGHWPHNEQFF
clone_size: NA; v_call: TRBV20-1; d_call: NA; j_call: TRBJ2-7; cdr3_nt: TGCAGTGCTAGAGATCGAGGCGGCCTCGGGTCCTACGAGCAGTACTTC; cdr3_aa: CSARDRGGLGSYEQYF
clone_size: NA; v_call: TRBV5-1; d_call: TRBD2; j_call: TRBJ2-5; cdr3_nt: TGCGCCAGCAGCTTGACCGGTTCGGGGGGCCAAGAGACCCAGTACTTC; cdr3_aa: CASSLTGSGGQETQYF
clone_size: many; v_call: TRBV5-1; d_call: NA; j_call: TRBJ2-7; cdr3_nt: TGCGCCAGCAGCTTGCAGGGCGACTACGAGCAGTACTTC; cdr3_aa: CASSLQGDYEQYF
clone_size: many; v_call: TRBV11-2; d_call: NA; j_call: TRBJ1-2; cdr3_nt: TGTGCCAGCAGGGCCCCGTATGAGGGGCTAGAGGATGGCTACACCTTC; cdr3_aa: CASRAPYEGLEDGYTF
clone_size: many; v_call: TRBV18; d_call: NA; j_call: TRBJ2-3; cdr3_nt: TGTGCCAGCTCACCACGGGGAGATACGCAGTATTTT; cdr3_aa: CASSPRGDTQYF
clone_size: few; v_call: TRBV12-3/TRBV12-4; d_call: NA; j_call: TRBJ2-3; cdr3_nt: TGTGCCAGCAGTTTAAATTACGACACAGATACGCAGTATTTT; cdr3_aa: CASSLNYDTDTQYF
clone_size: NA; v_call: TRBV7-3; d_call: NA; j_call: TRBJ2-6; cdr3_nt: TGTGCCAGCAGCCCAACGATGGGCGCCTCTGGGGCCAACGTCCTGACTTTC; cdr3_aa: CASSPTMGASGANVLTF
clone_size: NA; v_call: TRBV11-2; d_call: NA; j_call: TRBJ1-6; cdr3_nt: TGTGCCAGCAGCCCCGCGGGGAGCACCTCTTACTATAATTCACCCCTCCACTTT; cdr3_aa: CASSPAGSTSYYNSPLHF
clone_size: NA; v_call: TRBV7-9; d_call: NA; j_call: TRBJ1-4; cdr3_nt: TGTGCCAGCAGCTCGGTCGGGCATGCAACTAATGAAAAACTGTTTTTT; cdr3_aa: CASSSVGHATNEKLFF
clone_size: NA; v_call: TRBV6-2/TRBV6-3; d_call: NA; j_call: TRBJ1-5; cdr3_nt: TGTGCCAGCAGCTCAGGGGCTAGTCAGCCCCAGCATTTT; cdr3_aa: CASSSGASQPQHF
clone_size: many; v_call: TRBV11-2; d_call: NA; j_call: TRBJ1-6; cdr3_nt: TGTGCCAGCAGCTTAGACAGGGTTTTCTCACCCCTCCACTTT; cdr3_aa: CASSLDRVFSPLHF
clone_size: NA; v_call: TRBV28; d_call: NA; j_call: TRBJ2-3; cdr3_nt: TGTGCCAGCAGTAAGGCAGGGCGAGATACGCAGTATTTT; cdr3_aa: CASSKAGRDTQYF
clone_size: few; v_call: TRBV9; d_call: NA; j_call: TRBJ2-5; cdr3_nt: TGTGCCAGCAATCATGGGGCCGGAGAGACCCAGTACTTC; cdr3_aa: CASNHGAGETQYF
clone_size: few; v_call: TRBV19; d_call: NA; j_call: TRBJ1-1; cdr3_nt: TGTGCCAGTAGTTTCTCCTACAGGCTGGAAAACACTGAAGCTTTCTTT; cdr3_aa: CASSFSYRLENTEAFF
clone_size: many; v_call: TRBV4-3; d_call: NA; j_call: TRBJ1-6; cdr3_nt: TGCGCCAGCAGCCAAGATCAGGGTAGGGATTCACCCCTCCACTTT; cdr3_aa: CASSQDQGRDSPLHF
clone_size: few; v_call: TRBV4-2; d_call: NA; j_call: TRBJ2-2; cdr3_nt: TGTGCCAGCAGCCAAGAGGGGGCCCACACCGGGGAGCTGTTTTTT; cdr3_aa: CASSQEGAHTGELFF
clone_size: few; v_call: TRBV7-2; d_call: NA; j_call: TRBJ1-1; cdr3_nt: TGTGCCAGCAGCGACAGGACTGGTAAAGCTTTCTTT; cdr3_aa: CASSDRTGKAFF
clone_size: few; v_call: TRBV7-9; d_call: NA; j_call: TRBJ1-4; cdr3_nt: TGTGCCAGCAGCTTAGTTGGGACTAATGAAAAACTGTTTTTT; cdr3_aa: CASSLVGTNEKLFF
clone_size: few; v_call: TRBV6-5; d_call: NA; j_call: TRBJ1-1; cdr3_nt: TGTGCCAGCAGTTACCTCCAGGATGATGAAGCTTTCTTT; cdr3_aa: CASSYLQDDEAFF
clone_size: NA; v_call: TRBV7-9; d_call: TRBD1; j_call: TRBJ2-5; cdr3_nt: TGTGCCAGCAGCTCCCGGGACAGGGGAGAAGAGACCCAGTACTTC; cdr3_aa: CASSSRDRGEETQYF
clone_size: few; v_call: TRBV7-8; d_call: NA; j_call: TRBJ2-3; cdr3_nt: TGTGCCAGCAGCTTAGGGTTGGGTGGGCTGAGCACAGATACGCAGTATTTT; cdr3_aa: CASSLGLGGLSTDTQYF
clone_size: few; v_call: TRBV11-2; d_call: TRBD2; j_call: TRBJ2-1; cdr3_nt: TGTGCCAGCAGCTTAAAGGGACTAGCGGGGGGGAGCTCCTACAATGAGCAGTTCTTC; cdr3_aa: CASSLKGLAGGSSYNEQFF
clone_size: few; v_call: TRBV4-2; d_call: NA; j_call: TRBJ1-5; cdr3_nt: TGTGCCAGCAGCCACAGGGATTATAGCAATCAGCCCCAGCATTTT; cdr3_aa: CASSHRDYSNQPQHF
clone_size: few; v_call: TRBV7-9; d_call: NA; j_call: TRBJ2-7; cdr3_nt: TGTGCCAGCAGCCACCGGGGACAAGGGGGTCGCGGCGAGCAGTACTTC; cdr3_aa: CASSHRGQGGRGEQYF
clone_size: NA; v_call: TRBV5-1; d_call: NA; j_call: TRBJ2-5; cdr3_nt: TGCGCCAGCAGCTTGGATCCACAGGAGACCCAGTACTTC; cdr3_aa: CASSLDPQETQYF
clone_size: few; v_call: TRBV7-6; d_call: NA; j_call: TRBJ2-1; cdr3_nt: TGTGCCAGCAGCGCAACTAGCTTAGGCGAGCAGTTCTTC; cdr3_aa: CASSATSLGEQFF
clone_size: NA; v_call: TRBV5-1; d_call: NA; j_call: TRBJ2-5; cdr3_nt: TGCGCCAGCAGCTTGTCTCCTCCGGAGACCCAGTACTTC; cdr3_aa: CASSLSPPETQYF
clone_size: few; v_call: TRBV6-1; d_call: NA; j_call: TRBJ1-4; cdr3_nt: TGTGCCAGCGGGATTAGGGTGGAGGAAAAACTGTTTTTT; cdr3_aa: CASGIRVEEKLFF
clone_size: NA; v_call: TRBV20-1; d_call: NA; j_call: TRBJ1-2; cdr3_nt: TGCAGTGCTATCACAGGGTTCGCCGGCTACACCTTC; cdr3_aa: CSAITGFAGYTF
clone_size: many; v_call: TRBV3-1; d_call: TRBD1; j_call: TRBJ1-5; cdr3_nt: TGTGCCAGCAGCCGTGACAGGGGTAATCAGCCCCAGCATTTT; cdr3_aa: CASSRDRGNQPQHF
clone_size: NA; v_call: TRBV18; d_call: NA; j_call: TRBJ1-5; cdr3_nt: TGTGCCAGCTCGGGGGTAGGGAGCGGGAGCAATCAGCCCCAGCATTTT; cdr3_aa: CASSGVGSGSNQPQHF
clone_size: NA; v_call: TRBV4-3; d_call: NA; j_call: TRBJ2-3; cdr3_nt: TGCGCCAGCAGCCATACGTGGACAGATACGCAGTATTTT; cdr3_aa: CASSHTWTDTQYF
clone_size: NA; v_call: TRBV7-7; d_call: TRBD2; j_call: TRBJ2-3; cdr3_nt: TGTGCTAGCAGCCGTGGGACTAGTCGGTTGAATACGCAGTATTTT; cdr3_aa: CASSRGTSRLNTQYF
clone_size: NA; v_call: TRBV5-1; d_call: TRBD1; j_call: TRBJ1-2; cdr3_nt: TGCGCCAGCAGCTCCGGACAGGGGGCAGGATATGGCTACACCTTC; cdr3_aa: CASSSGQGAGYGYTF
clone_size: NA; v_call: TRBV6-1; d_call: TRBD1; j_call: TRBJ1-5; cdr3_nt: TGTGCCAGCAGCCTCGACAGGGTTGGCCGACAGCCCCAGCATTTT; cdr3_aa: CASSLDRVGRQPQHF
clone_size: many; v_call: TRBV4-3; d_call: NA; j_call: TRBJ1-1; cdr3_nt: TGCGCCAGCAGCCAAGAGGGAGTTACTGAAGCTTTCTTT; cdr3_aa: CASSQEGVTEAFF
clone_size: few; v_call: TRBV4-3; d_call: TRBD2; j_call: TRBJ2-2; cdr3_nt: TGCGCCAGCAGCCAAGTGGGGGGGAGTTCCGGGGAGCTGTTTTTT; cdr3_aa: CASSQVGGSSGELFF
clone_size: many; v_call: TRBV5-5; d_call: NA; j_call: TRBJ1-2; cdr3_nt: TGTGCCAGCAGCGAGACCGTGAATGGCTACACCTTC; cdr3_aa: CASSETVNGYTF
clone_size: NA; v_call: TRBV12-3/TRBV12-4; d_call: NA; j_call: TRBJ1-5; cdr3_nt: TGTGCCAGCAGTTTACAGGTTTTGGGGAATCAGCCCCAGCATTTT; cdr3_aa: CASSLQVLGNQPQHF
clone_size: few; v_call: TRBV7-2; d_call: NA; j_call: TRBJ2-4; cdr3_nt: TGTGCCAGCAGATCAACAGGGATGGGAAACATTCAGTACTTC; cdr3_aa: CASRSTGMGNIQYF
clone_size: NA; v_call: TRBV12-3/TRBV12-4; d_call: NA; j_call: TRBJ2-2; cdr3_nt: TGTGCCAGCAGTCGGGGGGCCGGCGGGGAGCTGTTTTTT; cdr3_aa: CASSRGAGGELFF
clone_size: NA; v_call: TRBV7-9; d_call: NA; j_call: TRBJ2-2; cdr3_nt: TGTGCCAGCAGATCTAGACGAGCCGGGGAGCTGTTTTTT; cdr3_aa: CASRSRRAGELFF